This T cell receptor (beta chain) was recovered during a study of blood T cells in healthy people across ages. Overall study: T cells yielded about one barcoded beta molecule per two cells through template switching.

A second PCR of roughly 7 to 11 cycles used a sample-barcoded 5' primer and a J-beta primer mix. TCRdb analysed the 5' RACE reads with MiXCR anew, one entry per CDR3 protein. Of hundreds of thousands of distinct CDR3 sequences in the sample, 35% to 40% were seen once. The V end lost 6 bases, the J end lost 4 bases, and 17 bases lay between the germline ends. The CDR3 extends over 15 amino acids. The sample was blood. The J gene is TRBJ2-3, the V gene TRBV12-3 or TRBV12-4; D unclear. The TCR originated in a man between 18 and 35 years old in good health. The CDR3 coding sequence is TGTGCCAGCAGCCGGGCAGGTCCAAACGCAGATACGCAGTATTTT. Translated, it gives CASSRAGPNADTQYF.